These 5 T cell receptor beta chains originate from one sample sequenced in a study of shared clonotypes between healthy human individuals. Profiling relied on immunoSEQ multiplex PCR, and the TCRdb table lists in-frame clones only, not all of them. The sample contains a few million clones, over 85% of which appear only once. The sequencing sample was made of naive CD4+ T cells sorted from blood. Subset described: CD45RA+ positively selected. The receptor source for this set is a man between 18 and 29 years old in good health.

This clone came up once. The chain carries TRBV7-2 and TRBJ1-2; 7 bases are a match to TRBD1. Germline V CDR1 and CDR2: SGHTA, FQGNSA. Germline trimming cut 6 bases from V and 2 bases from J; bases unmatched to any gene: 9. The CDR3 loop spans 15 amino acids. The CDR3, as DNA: TGTGCCAGCAGTCGTTGGGAACAGGGGAACTATGGCTACACCTTC. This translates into CASSRWEQGNYGYTF.

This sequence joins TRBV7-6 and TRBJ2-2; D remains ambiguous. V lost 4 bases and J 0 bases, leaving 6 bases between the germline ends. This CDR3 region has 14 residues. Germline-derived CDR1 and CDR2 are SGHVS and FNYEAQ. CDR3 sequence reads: CASSSGPNTGELFF. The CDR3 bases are TGTGCCAGCAGCTCCGGACCGAACACCGGGGAGCTGTTTTTT.

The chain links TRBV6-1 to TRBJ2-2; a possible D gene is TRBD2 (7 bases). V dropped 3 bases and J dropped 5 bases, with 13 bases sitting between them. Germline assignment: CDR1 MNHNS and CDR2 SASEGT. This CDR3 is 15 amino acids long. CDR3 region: CASSDGGGRTGELFF. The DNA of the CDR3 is TGTGCCAGCAGTGATGGGGGGGGCCGGACCGGGGAGCTGTTTTTT.

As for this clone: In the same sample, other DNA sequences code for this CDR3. CDR3 nucleotide sequence: TGTGCCAGCAGCGTAAGTCCCCAAGAGACCCAGTACTTC. As protein: CASSVSPQETQYF. V and J are TRBV9 and TRBJ2-5; D unclear. This CDR3 region has 13 residues. Trimming pared 1 base from V and 1 base from J, leaving 5 bases between. In germline, CDR1 is SGDLS, CDR2 YYNGEE.

CDR3: CASSLIQGAGYEQYF. CDR3 coding DNA: TGTGCCAGCAGCTTAATACAGGGGGCGGGGTACGAGCAGTACTTC. The rearrangement uses TRBV11-2 and TRBJ2-7, with 9 bases identical to TRBD1. Per germline, CDR1 SGHAT and CDR2 FQNNGV. The CDR3 is 15 residues long. The trim removed 2 bases at V and 4 bases at J, leaving 6 bases unmatched.